The clone carrying this T cell receptor beta chain appeared a few times. Its antigen is as yet unknown. This sample stems from a study of vaccination and CD4 T cells after COVID-19. Study overall: The convalescents, six males and four females, included two who were Hispanic. Two doses of either BNT162b2 or mRNA-1273 vaccine went to participants. It was a median roughly 100 days after diagnosis, with a range of 35 to 161, that post-COVID samples were drawn.

Treatment specified: roughly 10-day PBMC culture with coronavirus spike peptide pools or control peptides (ViraFEST assay). The unexposed donor's CD4+ T cells were collected before the COVID-19 pandemic (2011-2018). For ViraFEST, peptide pools expanded antigen-specific T cells, after which the TCRs were sequenced. The Oncomine TCR Beta short-read assay was applied to DNA of cultured CD4+ T cells. Using its own MiXCR run on the PCR reads, TCRdb lists one record per CDR3 protein. The table records roughly 7,000 distinct CDR3 sequences, around 42% of them present only once. Germline lookup yields CDR1 DFQATT and CDR2 SNEGSKA (reference sequence). The CDR3 is made up of 14 amino acids. Trimming shortened V by 6 bases and J by 4 bases, and 17 bases separated the two germline ends.

The rearrangement joins TRBV20-1 to TRBJ2-3; TRBD2 is a possible D gene (6 bases). Sequenced: CD4+ T cells from blood, cultured in vitro. The sequence was collected from a human donor in good health. The CDR3 DNA reads TGCAGTGCATCGGACTATGGGGAGGCAGATACGCAGTATTTT. Translated, it gives CSASDYGEADTQYF.